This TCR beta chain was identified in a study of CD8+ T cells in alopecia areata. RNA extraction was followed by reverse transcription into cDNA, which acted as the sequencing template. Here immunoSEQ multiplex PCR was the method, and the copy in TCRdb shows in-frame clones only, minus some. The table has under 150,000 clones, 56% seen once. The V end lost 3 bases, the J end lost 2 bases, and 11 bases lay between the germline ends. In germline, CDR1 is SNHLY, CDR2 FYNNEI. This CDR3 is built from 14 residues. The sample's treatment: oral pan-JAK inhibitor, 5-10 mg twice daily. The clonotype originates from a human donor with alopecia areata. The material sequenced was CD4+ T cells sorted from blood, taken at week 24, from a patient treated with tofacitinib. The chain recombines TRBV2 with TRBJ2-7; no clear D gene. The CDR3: CASSEQTVPYEQYF. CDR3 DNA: TGTGCCAGCAGTGAGCAGACTGTGCCCTACGAGCAGTACTTC.